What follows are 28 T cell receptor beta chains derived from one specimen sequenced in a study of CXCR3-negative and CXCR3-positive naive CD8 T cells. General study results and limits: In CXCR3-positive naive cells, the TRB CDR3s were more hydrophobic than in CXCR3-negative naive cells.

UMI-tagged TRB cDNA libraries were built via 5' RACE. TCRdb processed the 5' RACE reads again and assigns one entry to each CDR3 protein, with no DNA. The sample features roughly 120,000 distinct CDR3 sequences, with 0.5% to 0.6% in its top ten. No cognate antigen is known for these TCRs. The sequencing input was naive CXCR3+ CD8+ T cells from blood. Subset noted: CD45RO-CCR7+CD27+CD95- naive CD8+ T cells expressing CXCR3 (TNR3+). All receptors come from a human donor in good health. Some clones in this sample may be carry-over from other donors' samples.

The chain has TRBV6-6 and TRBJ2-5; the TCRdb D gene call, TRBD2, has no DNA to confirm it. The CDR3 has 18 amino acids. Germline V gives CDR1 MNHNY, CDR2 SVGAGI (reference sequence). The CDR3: CASTLRRILSEGGETQYF.

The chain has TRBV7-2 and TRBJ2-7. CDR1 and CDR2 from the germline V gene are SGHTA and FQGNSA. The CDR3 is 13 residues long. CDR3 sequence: CASRGHEVYEQYF.

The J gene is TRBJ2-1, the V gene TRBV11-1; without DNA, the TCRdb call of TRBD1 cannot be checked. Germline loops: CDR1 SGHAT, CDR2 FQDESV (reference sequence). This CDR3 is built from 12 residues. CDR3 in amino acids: CASRGRGNEQFF. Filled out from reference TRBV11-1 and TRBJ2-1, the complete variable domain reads EAEVAQSPRYKITEKSQAVAFWCDPISGHATLYWYRQILGQGPELLVQFQDESVVDDSQLPKDRFSAERLKGVDSTLKIQPAELGDSAMYLCASRGRGNEQFFGPGTRLTVL.

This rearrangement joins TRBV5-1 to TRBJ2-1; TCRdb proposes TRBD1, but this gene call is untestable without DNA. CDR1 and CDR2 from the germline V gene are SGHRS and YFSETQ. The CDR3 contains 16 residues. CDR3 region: CASSTPQGSSYNEQFF.

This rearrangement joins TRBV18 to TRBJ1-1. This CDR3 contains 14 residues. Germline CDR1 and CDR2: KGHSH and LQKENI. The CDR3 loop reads CASSPPWGNTEAFF.

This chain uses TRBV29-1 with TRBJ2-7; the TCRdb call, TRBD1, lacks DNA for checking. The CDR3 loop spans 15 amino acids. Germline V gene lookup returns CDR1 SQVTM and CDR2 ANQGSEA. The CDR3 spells CSVEGPHRGNYEQYF.

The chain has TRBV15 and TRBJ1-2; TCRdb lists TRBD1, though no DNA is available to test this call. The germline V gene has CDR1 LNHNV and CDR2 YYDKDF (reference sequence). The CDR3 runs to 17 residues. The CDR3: CATSRDTPGRGNYGYTF.

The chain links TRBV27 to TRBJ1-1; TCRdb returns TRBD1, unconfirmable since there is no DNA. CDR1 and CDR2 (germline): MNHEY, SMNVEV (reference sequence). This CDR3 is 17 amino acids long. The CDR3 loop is CASSLTGIGSGSTEAFF.

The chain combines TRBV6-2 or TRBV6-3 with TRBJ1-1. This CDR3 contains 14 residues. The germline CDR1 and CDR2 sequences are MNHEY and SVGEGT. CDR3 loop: CASNQWGSGTEAFF.

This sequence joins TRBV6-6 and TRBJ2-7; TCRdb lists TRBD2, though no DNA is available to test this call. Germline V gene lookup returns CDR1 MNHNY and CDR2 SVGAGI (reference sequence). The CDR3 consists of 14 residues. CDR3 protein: CASSTRDLTYEQYF.

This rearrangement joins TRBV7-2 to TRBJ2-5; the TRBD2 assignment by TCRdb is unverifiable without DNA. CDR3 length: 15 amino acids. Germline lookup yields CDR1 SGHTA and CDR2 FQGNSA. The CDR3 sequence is CASSLVGAGEETQYF.

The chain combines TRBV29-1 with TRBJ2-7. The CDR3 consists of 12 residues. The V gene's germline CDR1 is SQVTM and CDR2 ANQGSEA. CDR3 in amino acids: CSVGGGPYEQYF.

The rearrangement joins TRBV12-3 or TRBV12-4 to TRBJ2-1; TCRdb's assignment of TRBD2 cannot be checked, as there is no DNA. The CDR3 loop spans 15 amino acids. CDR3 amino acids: CASSLRLEGYNEQFF.

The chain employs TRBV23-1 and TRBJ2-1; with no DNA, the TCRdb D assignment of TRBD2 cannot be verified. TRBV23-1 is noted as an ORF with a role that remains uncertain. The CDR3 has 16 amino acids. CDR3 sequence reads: CASSPTSPGCFNEQFF.

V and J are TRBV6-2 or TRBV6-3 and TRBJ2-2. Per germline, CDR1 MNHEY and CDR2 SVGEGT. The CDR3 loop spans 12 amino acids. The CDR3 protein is CASGLHVGELFF.

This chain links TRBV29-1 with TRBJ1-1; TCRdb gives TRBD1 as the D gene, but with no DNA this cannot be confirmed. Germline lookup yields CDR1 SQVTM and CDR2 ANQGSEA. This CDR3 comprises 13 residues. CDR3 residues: CSVEGKGGTEAFF.

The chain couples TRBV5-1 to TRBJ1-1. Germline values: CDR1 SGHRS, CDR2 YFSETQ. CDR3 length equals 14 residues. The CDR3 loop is CASSPGLADTEAFF.

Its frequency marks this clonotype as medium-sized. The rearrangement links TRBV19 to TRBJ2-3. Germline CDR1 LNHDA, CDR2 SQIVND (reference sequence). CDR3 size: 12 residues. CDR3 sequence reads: CASSIGVDTQYF.

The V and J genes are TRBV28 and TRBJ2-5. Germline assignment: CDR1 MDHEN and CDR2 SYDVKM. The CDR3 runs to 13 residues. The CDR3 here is CASNLVLQETQYF.

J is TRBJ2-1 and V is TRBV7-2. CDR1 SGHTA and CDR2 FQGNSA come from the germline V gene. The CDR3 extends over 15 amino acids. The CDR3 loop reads CASSLDSPSYNEQFF.

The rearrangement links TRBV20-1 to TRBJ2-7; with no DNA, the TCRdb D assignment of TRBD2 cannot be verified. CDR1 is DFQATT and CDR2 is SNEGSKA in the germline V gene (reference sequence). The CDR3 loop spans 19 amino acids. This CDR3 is CSARGPLSFISGKTYEQYF.

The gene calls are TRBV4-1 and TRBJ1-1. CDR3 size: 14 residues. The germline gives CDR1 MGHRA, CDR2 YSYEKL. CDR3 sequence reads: CASSLNSANTEAFF.

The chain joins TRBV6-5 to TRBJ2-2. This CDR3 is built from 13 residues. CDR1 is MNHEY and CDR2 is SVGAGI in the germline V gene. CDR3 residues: CASSLDITGELFF.

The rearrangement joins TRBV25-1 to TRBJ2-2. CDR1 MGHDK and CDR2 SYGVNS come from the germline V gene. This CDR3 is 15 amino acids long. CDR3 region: CASSLQIAETGELFF.

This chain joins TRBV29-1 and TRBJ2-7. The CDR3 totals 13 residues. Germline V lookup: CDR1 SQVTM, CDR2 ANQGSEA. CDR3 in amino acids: CSVESEDSYEQYF.

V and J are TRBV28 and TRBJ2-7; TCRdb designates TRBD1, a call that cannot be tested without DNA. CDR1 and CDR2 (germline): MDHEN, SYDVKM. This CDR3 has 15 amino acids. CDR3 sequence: CASSLRGPVSYEQYF. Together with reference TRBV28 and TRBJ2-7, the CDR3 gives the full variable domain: DVKVTQSSRYLVKRTGEKVFLECVQDMDHENMFWYRQDPGLGLRLIYFSYDVKMKEKGDIPEGYSVSREKKERFSLILESASTNQTSMYLCASSLRGPVSYEQYFGPGTRLTVT.

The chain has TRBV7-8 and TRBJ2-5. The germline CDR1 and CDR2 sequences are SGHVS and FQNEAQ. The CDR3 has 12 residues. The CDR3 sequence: CASSEFWETQYF.

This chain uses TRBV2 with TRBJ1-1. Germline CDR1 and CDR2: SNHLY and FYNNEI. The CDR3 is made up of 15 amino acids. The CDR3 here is CASSGWQDMNTEAFF.